This T cell receptor beta chain stems from a study of identical twins. Study outcomes and limitations: In drawing conclusions, the study used cross-sectional statistical analysis and did not follow the same donors. High-abundance cord blood beta clonotypes had fewer insertions; memory repertoires showed none.

This clonotype was detected only a few times. Its antigen is not known. This CDR3 is built from 17 residues. CDR1 and CDR2 (germline): SEHNR, FQNEAQ (reference sequence). Trimming left V 1 base short and J 0 bases short, with 13 bases between. After template switching added a universal primer site, the resulting cDNA carried unique molecular identifiers. MiXCR, run by TCRdb on the 5' RACE reads, gives a single entry per CDR3 protein. The sample holds around 530,000 distinct CDR3 sequences; about 15% are singletons and the top ten take 0.44%. The same specimen was also included in a second study, on yellow fever vaccine responses in identical twins.

The TCR was taken from a woman aged 18-29 years in good health. Sequencing was carried out using CD4+ T cells sorted from blood. The chain combines TRBV7-9 with TRBJ2-1; D remains ambiguous. CDR3 coding DNA: TGTGCCAGCAGCTTAGAGTTAGTCCAGAGCTCCTACAATGAGCAGTTCTTC. Amino acids: CASSLELVQSSYNEQFF.